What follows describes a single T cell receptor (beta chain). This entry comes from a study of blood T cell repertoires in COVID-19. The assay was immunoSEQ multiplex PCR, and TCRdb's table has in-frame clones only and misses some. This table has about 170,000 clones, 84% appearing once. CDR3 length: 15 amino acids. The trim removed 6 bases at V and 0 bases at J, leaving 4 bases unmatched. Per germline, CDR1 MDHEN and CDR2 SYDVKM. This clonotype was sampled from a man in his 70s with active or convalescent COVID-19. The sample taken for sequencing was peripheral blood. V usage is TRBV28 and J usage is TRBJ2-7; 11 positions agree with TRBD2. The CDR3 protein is CASSELAGVSYEQYF. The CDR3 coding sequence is TGTGCCAGCAGCGAACTAGCGGGAGTCTCCTACGAGCAGTACTTC. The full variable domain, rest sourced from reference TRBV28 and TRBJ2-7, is DVKVTQSSRYLVKRTGEKVFLECVQDMDHENMFWYRQDPGLGLRLIYFSYDVKMKEKGDIPEGYSVSREKKERFSLILESASTNQTSMYLCASSELAGVSYEQYFGPGTRLTVT.